These 16 T cell receptor beta chains were sequenced from one sample in a study of T cells in Graves' hyperthyroidism and ophthalmopathy. TCR beta CDR3 regions were amplified from RNA. HTBI primers were employed in a first-round RT-PCR of the TCR CDR3. Using its own MiXCR run on the multiplex PCR reads, TCRdb lists one record per CDR3 protein. The table includes some 570,000 distinct CDR3 sequences, over 12% detected once. Sequenced input: blood. These receptors were obtained from a young woman with Graves' ophthalmopathy.

This clonotype was detected only a few times. J is TRBJ2-7 and V is TRBV7-2; 9 nucleotides line up with TRBD2. V lost 4 bases, J lost 3 bases, and 10 bases stayed unmatched. The V gene's germline CDR1 is SGHTA and CDR2 FQGNSA. The CDR3 runs to 16 residues. The CDR3 is CASSWNRLAVNYEQYF. CDR3 nucleotide sequence: TGTGCCAGCAGCTGGAACAGACTAGCGGTGAACTACGAGCAGTACTTC.

The rearrangement links TRBV28 to TRBJ2-4, with D perhaps assigned TRBD1 or TRBD2 (7 bases each). The V end was cut by 8 bases, the J end by 9 bases, with 17 bases between. Germline CDR1 and CDR2: MDHEN and SYDVKM. The CDR3 runs to 13 residues. The CDR3 DNA is TGTGCCAGCGTCCAGGGGGGGCGCGGCATTCAGTACTTC. Protein product: CASVQGGRGIQYF. Full variable domain (remainder filled in from reference TRBV28 and TRBJ2-4): DVKVTQSSRYLVKRTGEKVFLECVQDMDHENMFWYRQDPGLGLRLIYFSYDVKMKEKGDIPEGYSVSREKKERFSLILESASTNQTSMYLCASVQGGRGIQYFGAGTRLSVL.

In its sample, this clonotype was seen a few times. The chain employs TRBV4-3 and TRBJ2-3; D is perhaps TRBD2 (5 bases). The germline gives CDR1 LGHNA, CDR2 YSLEER. V lost 0 bases, J lost 6 bases, and 16 bases lay in between. This CDR3 comprises 16 residues. CDR3 sequence: CASSQDLPSPGDTQYF. CDR3 sequence (DNA): TGCGCCAGCAGCCAAGATTTACCCTCGCCGGGGGATACGCAGTATTTT.

The chain carries TRBV19 and TRBJ1-2; 8 nucleotides align to TRBD1. Germline V CDR1 and CDR2: LNHDA, SQIVND (reference sequence). The J segment lost 6 bases and the V segment lost 3 bases, leaving 6 bases of the junction unmatched. There are 14 residues in the CDR3. The CDR3 protein is CASSMTTGADGYTF. The CDR3 coding sequence is TGTGCCAGTAGTATGACGACAGGGGCTGATGGCTACACCTTC.

As regards this clonotype: A much larger clone differs by one base, so this may be a read error. J is TRBJ2-7 and V is TRBV10-3; maybe TRBD2 (5 bases). CDR3 length equals 14 residues. Between the trimmed V and J ends, which lost 3 bases and 2 bases, there was a span of 11 bases. Germline lookup yields CDR1 ENHRY and CDR2 SYGVKD. The CDR3: CAISDPRVAYEQYF. The CDR3 nucleotides read TGTGCCATCAGTGACCCGAGGGTGGCCTACGAGCAGTACTTC.

This clonotype occurred many times. The chain joins TRBV27 to TRBJ2-5; 9 bases are a match to TRBD1. J was trimmed by 3 bases and V by 4 bases; bases with no gene match: 3. Germline CDR1 is MNHEY and CDR2 is SMNVEV (reference sequence). CDR3 length: 14 residues. The CDR3 here is CASSSRTGEETQYF. CDR3 coding DNA: TGTGCCAGCAGTTCCCGGACAGGGGAAGAGACCCAGTACTTC.

This clonotype occurred many times. This rearrangement joins TRBV14 to TRBJ1-5; no definite D call. The germline CDR1 and CDR2 sequences are SGHDN and FVKESK. Trimming stripped 0 bases from V and 6 bases from J, with 6 bases between. This CDR3 has 13 residues. The CDR3 reads CASSQEEGQPQHF. The CDR3 DNA is TGTGCCAGCAGCCAAGAAGAGGGTCAGCCCCAGCATTTT. Complete variable domain (other parts from reference TRBV14 and TRBJ1-5): EAGVTQFPSHSVIEKGQTVTLRCDPISGHDNLYWYRRVMGKEIKFLLHFVKESKQDESGMPNNRFLAERTGGTYSTLKVQPAELEDSGVYFCASSQEEGQPQHFGDGTRLSIL.

The chain links TRBV11-1 to TRBJ1-6; TRBD1 aligns across 9 bases. Germline assignment: CDR1 SGHAT and CDR2 FQDESV (reference sequence). Unmatched junction bases numbered 6, after V lost 5 bases and J lost 7 bases. This CDR3 has 15 residues. This CDR3 is CASSVTGQGNSPLHF. The DNA of the CDR3 is TGTGCCAGCAGCGTAACTGGACAGGGGAATTCACCCCTCCACTTT.

The table lists this clonotype with a few counts. V is TRBV2 and J is TRBJ2-3; D is unclear. Trimming left V 3 bases short and J 2 bases short, with 9 bases between. Germline CDR1 reads SNHLY; CDR2 reads FYNNEI. This CDR3 comprises 14 residues. The CDR3: CASSEVRVTDTQYF. The CDR3 bases are TGTGCCAGCAGTGAGGTAAGAGTCACAGATACGCAGTATTTT.

Points on this clonotype: This sequence may be a read error, since a much larger clone differs from it by one base. Likely a read error: the CDR3 ends without its conserved phenylalanine or tryptophan. The chain employs TRBV7-3 and TRBJ2-1; 11 bases map to TRBD1. The germline gives CDR1 SGHTA, CDR2 FQGTGA. The V and J ends lost 1 base and 3 bases, in that order; junction bases with no gene match: 2. The CDR3 has 16 residues. The CDR3 protein is CASSLKGQGVYNEQFV. The CDR3, as DNA: TGTGCCAGCAGCTTAAAGGGACAGGGGGTCTACAATGAGCAGTTCGTC.

The sample holds many counts of this clonotype. This rearrangement joins TRBV20-1 to TRBJ2-2; 7 nucleotides line up with TRBD1. This CDR3 is built from 16 residues. From germline, CDR1 is DFQATT and CDR2 SNEGSKA (reference sequence). Losses at the gene ends were 5 bases for V and 4 bases for J; bases not matched to a gene: 13. The CDR3 coding sequence is TGCAGTGCTCTTAGGACCGGGACAGCGAGCACCGGGGAGCTGTTTTTT. Residues: CSALRTGTASTGELFF.

This clonotype was counted ten times or more. V usage is TRBV11-2 and J usage is TRBJ2-3; 10 bases agree with TRBD2. There are 16 residues in the CDR3. Trimming removed 1 base from V and 4 bases from J; junction bases left unmatched: 5. Germline CDR1 reads SGHAT; CDR2 reads FQNNGV. The CDR3, as DNA: TGTGCCAGCAGCTTAGTGGCTAGCGGGAGAGCAGATACGCAGTATTTT. Its protein is CASSLVASGRADTQYF. Full variable domain (missing parts from reference TRBV11-2 and TRBJ2-3): EAGVAQSPRYKIIEKRQSVAFWCNPISGHATLYWYQQILGQGPKLLIQFQNNGVVDDSQLPKDRFSAERLKGVDSTLKIQPAKLEDSAVYLCASSLVASGRADTQYFGPGTRLTVL.

The gene calls are TRBV5-8 and TRBJ1-2; 8 bases are shared with TRBD1. Germline V gene lookup returns CDR1 SGHTS and CDR2 YDEGEE. With V trimmed by 1 base and J by 2 bases, 10 bases remained unmatched. The CDR3 loop spans 17 amino acids. The CDR3 reads CASSLRTGTDINYGYTF. The CDR3 DNA reads as TGTGCCAGCAGCTTGAGGACAGGGACGGATATCAACTATGGCTACACCTTC.

This clonotype was detected many times. Written as DNA, the CDR3 is TGCAGTGCCCCAGGGGGCGAGGCTGGGGCCAACGTCCTGACTTTC. Translation gives CSAPGGEAGANVLTF. The chain is built from TRBV20-1 and TRBJ2-6, with 8 bases fitting TRBD1. Per the germline V gene, CDR1 is DFQATT and CDR2 is SNEGSKA (reference sequence). There are 15 residues in the CDR3. V dropped 6 bases and J dropped 2; count of bases not matched to a gene: 6.

The chain carries TRBV7-2 and TRBJ2-3; 9 bases line up with TRBD1. Germline-derived CDR1 and CDR2 are SGHTA and FQGNSA. The CDR3 is made up of 16 amino acids. Trimming took 5 bases from V and 4 from J; bases not matched to a gene: 10. The CDR3 sequence is CASSRAGTGQSDTQYF. For the CDR3, the DNA is TGTGCCAGCAGCCGTGCCGGGACAGGGCAATCAGATACGCAGTATTTT.

This clonotype was seen repeatedly, ten times or more. The chain has TRBV6-1 and TRBJ2-2, with unresolved D. The germline V gene has CDR1 MNHNS and CDR2 SASEGT. The CDR3 loop spans 16 amino acids. V lost 7 bases and J lost 3, with 18 bases in between. The CDR3 bases are TGTGCCAGCACCCCAATAGGCCTATCCGACACCGGGGAGCTGTTTTTT. Amino acid sequence: CASTPIGLSDTGELFF.